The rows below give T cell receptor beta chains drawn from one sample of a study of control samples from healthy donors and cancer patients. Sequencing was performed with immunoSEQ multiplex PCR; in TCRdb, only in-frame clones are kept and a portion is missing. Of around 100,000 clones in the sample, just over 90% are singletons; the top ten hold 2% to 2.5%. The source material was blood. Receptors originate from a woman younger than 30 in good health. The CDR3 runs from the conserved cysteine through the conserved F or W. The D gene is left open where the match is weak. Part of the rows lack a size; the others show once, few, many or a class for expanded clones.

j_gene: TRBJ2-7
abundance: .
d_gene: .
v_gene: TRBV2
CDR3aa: CASSEGGPYEQYF

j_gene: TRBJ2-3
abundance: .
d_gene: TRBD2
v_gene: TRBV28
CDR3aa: CASSNSGGVTDTQYF

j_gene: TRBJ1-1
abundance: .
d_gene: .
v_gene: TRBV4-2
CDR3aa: CASSQRGTASDTEAFF

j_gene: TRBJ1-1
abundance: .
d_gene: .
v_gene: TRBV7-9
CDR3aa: CASNYPGVNTEAFF

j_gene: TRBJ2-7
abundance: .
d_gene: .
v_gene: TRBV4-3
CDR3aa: CASSQDPGPFYEQYF

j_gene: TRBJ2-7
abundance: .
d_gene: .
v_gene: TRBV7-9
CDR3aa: CASSLVGLGEQYF

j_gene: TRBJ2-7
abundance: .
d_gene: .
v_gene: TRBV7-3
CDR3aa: CASSRKGGPGSTYEQYF

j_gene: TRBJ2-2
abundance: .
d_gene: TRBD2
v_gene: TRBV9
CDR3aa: CASSARLAGVAGELFF

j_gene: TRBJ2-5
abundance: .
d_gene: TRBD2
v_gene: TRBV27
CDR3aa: CASSSRLAGDGLLGAQYF

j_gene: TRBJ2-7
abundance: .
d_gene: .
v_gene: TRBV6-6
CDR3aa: CASSGGGGVSYEQYF

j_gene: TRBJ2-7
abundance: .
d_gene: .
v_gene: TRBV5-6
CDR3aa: CASSFGSGDEQYF

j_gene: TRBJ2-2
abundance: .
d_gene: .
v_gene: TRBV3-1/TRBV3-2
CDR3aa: CASSQELELSNTGELFF

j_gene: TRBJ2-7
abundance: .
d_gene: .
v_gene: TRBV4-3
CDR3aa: CASSQGNFNYEQYF

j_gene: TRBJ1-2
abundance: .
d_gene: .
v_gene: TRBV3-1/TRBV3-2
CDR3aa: CASSQWQSYGYTF

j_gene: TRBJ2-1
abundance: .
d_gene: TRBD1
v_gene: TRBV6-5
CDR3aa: CASSSDRVLFF

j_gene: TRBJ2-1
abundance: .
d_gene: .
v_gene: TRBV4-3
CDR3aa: CASSQGSGRGPNEQFF

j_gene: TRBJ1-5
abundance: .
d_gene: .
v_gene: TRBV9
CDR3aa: CASSAQDNQPQHF

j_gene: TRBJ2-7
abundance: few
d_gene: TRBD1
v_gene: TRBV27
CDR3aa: CASSFRQGSYEQYF

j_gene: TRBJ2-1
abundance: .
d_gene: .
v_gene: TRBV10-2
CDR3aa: CASSALSEQFF

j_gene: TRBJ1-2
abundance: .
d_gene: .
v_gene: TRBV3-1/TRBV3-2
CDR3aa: CASSQLPSYGYTF

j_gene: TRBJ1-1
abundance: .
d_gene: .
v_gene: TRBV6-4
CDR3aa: CASSAKQGTEAFF

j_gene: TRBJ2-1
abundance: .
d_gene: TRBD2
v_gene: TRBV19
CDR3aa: CASRTTSGGSSEQFF

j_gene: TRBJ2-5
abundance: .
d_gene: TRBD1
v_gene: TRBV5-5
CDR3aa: CASSFRTGEGTQYF

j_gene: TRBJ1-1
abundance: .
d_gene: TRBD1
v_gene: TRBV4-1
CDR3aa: CASSLGQGQAYHSEAFF

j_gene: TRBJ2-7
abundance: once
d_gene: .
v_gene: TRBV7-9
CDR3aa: CASSSHGSSYEQYF

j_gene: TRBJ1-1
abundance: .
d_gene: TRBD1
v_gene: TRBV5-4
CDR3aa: CASSPSQGVSTEAFF

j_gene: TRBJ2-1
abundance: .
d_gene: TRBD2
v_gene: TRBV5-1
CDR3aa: CASSYGRDFEQFF

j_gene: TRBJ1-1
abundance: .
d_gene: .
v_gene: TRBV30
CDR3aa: CAWNPGPQFSEAFF

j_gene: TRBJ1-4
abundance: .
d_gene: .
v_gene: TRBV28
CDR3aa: CASAQQGRKTNEKLFF

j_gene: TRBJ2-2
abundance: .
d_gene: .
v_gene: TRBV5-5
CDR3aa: CASSFDANTGELFF

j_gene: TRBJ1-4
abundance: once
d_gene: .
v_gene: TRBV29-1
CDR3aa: CSVDRGINEKLFF

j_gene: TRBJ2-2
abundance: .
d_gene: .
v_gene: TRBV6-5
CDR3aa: CASSYSTGELFF

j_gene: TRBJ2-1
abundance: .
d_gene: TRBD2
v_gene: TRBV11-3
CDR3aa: CASSPTRKRERYNEQFF

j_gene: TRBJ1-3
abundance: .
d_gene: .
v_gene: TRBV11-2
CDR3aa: CASSRDTGGNTIYF

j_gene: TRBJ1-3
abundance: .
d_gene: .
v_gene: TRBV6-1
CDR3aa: CASSEVGPGNTIYF

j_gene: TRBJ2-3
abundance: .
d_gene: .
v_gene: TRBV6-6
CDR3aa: CASSLPTVRGLSSTDTQYF

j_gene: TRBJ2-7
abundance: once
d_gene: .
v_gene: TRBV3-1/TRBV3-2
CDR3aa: CASSQSPGGIYEQYF

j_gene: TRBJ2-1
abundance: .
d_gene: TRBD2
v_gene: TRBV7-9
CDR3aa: CASSSLAGEQFF

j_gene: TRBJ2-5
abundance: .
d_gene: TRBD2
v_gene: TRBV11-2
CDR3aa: CASSSSVRLAEIQETQYF

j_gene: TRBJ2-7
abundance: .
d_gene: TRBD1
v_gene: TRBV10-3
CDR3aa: CAIRNAGTGGHEQYF

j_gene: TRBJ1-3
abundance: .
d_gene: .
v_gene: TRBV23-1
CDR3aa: CASSHGVRQEGNTIYF